The text below deals with one T cell receptor beta chain. This sample is drawn from a study of blood T cell repertoires in COVID-19. The CDR3 has 11 residues. The germline CDR1 and CDR2 sequences are LNHDA and SQIVND (reference sequence). V lost 10 bases, J lost 14 bases, and 11 bases stayed unmatched. Produced via immunoSEQ multiplex PCR; TCRdb's table is partial and in-frame only. The table has 110,000 or so clones, less than 80% seen once. This chain joins TRBV19 and TRBJ2-1, with 7 bases fitting TRBD1. This receptor was obtained from a man aged 50 or older with acute or convalescent COVID-19. Sequencing used peripheral blood. CDR3: CATSRQGVEFF. DNA for the CDR3: TGTGCCACTTCGCGGCAGGGGGTCGAGTTCTTC.